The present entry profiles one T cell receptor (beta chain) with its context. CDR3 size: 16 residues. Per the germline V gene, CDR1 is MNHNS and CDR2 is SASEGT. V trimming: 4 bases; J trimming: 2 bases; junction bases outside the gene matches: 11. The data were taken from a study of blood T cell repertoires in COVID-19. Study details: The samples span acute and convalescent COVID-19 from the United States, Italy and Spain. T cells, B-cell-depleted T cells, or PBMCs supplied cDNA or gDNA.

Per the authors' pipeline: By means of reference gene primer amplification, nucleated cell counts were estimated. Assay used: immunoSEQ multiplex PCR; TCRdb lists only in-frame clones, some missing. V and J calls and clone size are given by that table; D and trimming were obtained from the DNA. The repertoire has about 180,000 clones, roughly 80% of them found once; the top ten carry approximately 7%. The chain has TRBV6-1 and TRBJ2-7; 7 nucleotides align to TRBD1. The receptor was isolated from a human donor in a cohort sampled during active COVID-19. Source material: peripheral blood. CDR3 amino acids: CASSAGTEDPTYEQYF. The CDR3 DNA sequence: TGTGCCAGCAGTGCAGGGACAGAAGACCCTACCTACGAGCAGTACTTC.